The clone carrying this T cell receptor (beta chain) occurred many times. 5'RACE employing 10-nucleotide random UMIs yielded the cDNA. TCRdb re-analysed the 5' RACE reads in MiXCR, keeping a single row per CDR3 protein. The sample yields around 41,000 distinct CDR3 sequences, approximately 15% seen once. The source of the sample is a study of neurological immune-mediated disorders. Germline V gene sequence: CDR1 DFQATT, CDR2 SNEGSKA (reference sequence). The CDR3 is 15 amino acids. Trimming at V came to 6 bases and at J to 10 bases, leaving 11 bases not matched to a gene. The sample taken for sequencing was CD4+ T cells from blood. This rearrangement joins TRBV20-1 to TRBJ2-1; 14 positions agree with TRBD2. The TCR comes from a woman aged 60-70 years with HTLV-1-associated myelopathy (HAM/TSP). CDR3 nucleotide sequence: TGCAGTGCGGTCCCCGGACTAGCGGGGGGCGGAGAGCAGTTCTTC. Protein product: CSAVPGLAGGGEQFF.